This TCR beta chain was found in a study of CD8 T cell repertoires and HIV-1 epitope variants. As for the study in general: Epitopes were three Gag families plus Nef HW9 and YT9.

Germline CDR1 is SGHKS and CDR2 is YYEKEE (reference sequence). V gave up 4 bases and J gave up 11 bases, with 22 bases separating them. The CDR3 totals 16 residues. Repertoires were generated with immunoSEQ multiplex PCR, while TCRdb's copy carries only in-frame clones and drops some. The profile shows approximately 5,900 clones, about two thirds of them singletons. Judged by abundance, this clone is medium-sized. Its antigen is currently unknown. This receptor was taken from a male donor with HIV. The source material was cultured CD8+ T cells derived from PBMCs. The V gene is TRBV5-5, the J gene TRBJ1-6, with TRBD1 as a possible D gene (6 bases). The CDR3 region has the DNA TGTGCCAGCAGCGGCGGACTGGGGGCCCCCTTTGCACCCCTCCACTTT. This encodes CASSGGLGAPFAPLHF.